The 27 T cell receptor beta chains listed next were all sequenced from one sample in a study of blood T cell repertoires in COVID-19. Repertoires were generated with immunoSEQ multiplex PCR, while TCRdb's copy carries only in-frame clones and drops some. In the table there are about 130,000 clones, roughly 90% of which are singletons. The sequencing input was peripheral blood. These receptors originate from a man over 45 with active COVID-19.

The chain uses TRBV29-1 and TRBJ2-5; possibly TRBD2 for D (6 bases). The germline V and J ends were trimmed by 6 bases and 4 bases, with 27 bases remaining between them. This CDR3 has 17 residues. Germline V gene data show CDR1 as SQVTM and CDR2 as ANQGSEA. CDR3 protein: CSVDLWGDRGVGETQYF. The CDR3 coding sequence is TGCAGCGTAGACCTTTGGGGGGACCGAGGGGTCGGAGAGACCCAGTACTTC. Full variable domain (rest looked up from reference TRBV29-1 and TRBJ2-5): SAVISQKPSRDICQRGTSLTIQCQVDSQVTMMFWYRQQPGQSLTLIATANQGSEATYESGFVIDKFPISRPNLTFSTLTVSNMSPEDSSIYLCSVDLWGDRGVGETQYFGPGTRLLVL.

The CDR3, as DNA: TGTGCCAGCAGCCGATCGTATGGGACAGGGATAGGAGATACGCAGTATTTT. This sequence encodes CASSRSYGTGIGDTQYF. The rearrangement joins TRBV11-3 to TRBJ2-3; 9 bases line up with TRBD1. The V and J ends lost 5 bases and 5 bases, in that order; junction bases with no gene match: 14. CDR3 length equals 17 residues. CDR1 is SGHNT and CDR2 is YENEEA in the germline V gene.

CDR3 sequence: CASSLGTGNNQPQHF. CDR3 in DNA: TGTGCCAGCAGCTTAGGGACAGGGAACAATCAGCCCCAGCATTTT. This chain uses TRBV7-9 with TRBJ1-5; TRBD1 aligns across 8 bases. The CDR3 is made up of 15 amino acids. The V gene end was trimmed by 1 base and the J gene end by 3 bases; junction bases not matched to a gene: 2. Germline CDR1 SEHNR, CDR2 FQNEAQ (reference sequence).

This clone was recorded once. The chain combines TRBV30 with TRBJ1-5; 7 bases align to TRBD1. The V and J ends lost 5 bases and 4 bases, in that order; junction bases with no gene match: 5. The CDR3 sequence is 13 residues long. The germline V gene has CDR1 GTSNPN and CDR2 SVGIG (reference sequence). The CDR3 DNA follows: TGTGCCTGGGAACAGGGGTTGAATCAGCCCCAGCATTTT. Protein product: CAWEQGLNQPQHF.

A single count supports this clone. The J gene is TRBJ1-1, the V gene TRBV7-9; D may be TRBD1 (5 bases). Germline CDR1 is SEHNR and CDR2 is FQNEAQ (reference sequence). V was trimmed by 1 base and J by 4 bases, leaving 19 bases between them. The CDR3 runs 17 residues. The CDR3 bases are TGTGCCAGCAGCTTAGGAAAGAACGTACAGGTCGGCACTGAAGCTTTCTTT. Translation gives CASSLGKNVQVGTEAFF.

Only one count was recorded for this clone. The chain combines TRBV9 with TRBJ2-2; 10 nucleotides match TRBD1. Germline loops: CDR1 SGDLS, CDR2 YYNGEE. This CDR3 is 14 amino acids long. Germline trimming cut 3 bases from V and 7 bases from J; bases unmatched to any gene: 3. The CDR3 nucleotides are TGTGCCAGCAGCGCGGGACAGGGGATCGGGGAGCTGTTTTTT. Its protein is CASSAGQGIGELFF.

The chain employs TRBV9 and TRBJ1-1; a possible D gene is TRBD1 (5 bases). Germline lookup yields CDR1 SGDLS and CDR2 YYNGEE. The CDR3 extends over 17 amino acids. Trimming shortened V by 3 bases and J by 3 bases, and 21 bases separated the two germline ends. The CDR3 sequence is CASSGEISRGLHTEAFF. CDR3 sequence (DNA): TGTGCCAGCAGCGGTGAAATTTCTAGGGGTCTCCACACTGAAGCTTTCTTT.

The CDR3: CASSSGLAGEETQYF. In DNA, the CDR3 is TGTGCCAGCAGCTCGGGACTAGCGGGGGAAGAGACCCAGTACTTC. The chain couples TRBV11-3 to TRBJ2-5; 14 nucleotides agree with TRBD2. CDR1 and CDR2 (germline): SGHNT, YENEEA. The CDR3 sequence is 15 residues long. V dropped 4 bases and J dropped 3; count of bases not matched to a gene: 1.

The chain employs TRBV25-1 and TRBJ1-2, with 9 positions matching TRBD1. This CDR3 comprises 16 residues. Per the germline V gene, CDR1 is MGHDK and CDR2 is SYGVNS. After removal of 5 bases from V and 6 bases from J, the junction contained 13 bases not matched to a gene. The CDR3 DNA reads TGTGCCAGCAGTACGATGCCGGGACAGGGCTCGGATGGCTACACCTTC. Translated, it gives CASSTMPGQGSDGYTF.

The sample holds one count of this clone. The junction departs from the called germline gene at one end, perhaps through a read error. V gene TRBV18 combines with J gene TRBJ2-1; TRBD2 aligns across 12 bases. The CDR3 consists of 16 residues. Looked up from germline, CDR1 is KGHSH and CDR2 is LQKENI. The CDR3 reads CASSPPGLAGYNEQFF. CDR3 coding DNA: TGTGCCAGCTCCCCACCGGGACTAGCGGGCTACAATGAGCAGTTCTTC.

This chain connects TRBV3-1 (or the pseudogene TRBV3-2) to TRBJ2-1; no clear D gene. Looked up from germline, CDR1 is LGHDT and CDR2 is YNNKEL (reference sequence). The length of the CDR3 is 15 residues. V lost 2 bases, J lost 3 bases, and 11 bases lay in between. The CDR3 protein is CASSQPGRNYNEQFF. For the CDR3, the DNA is TGTGCCAGCAGCCAACCAGGCAGAAACTACAATGAGCAGTTCTTC.

This clone has a single count. The V and J genes are TRBV5-1 and TRBJ2-3, with 9 nucleotides matching TRBD2. V was clipped by 3 bases and J by 1 base; unmatched bases: 15. CDR1 SGHRS and CDR2 YFSETQ come from the germline V gene. This CDR3 is built from 19 residues. CDR3 sequence (DNA): TGCGCCAGCAGCTCGGGCATGTCGGGCGGGAGGGCGCGCACAGATACGCAGTATTTT. The encoded protein is CASSSGMSGGRARTDTQYF.

Written as DNA, the CDR3 is TGTGCCAGCAGGGGGGGGCCCGGTTTCAATCAGCCCCAGCATTTT. It is translated as CASRGGPGFNQPQHF. V usage is TRBV2 and J usage is TRBJ1-5; D may be TRBD1 (6 bases). There are 15 residues in the CDR3. Germline assignment: CDR1 SNHLY and CDR2 FYNNEI. Trimming pared 6 bases from V and 3 bases from J, leaving 15 bases between.

The chain combines TRBV12-3 or TRBV12-4 with TRBJ2-3; D perhaps matches TRBD2 (5 bases). V was cut by 6 bases and J by 2 bases, with 9 bases left in between. CDR3 length: 13 residues. CDR3 bases: TGTGCCAGCAGGGACTCCCTCACAGATACGCAGTATTTT. Amino acids: CASRDSLTDTQYF.

CDR3 amino acids: CASSENGGSSYEQYV. CDR3 coding DNA: TGTGCCAGCAGTGAAAACGGCGGAAGCTCCTACGAGCAGTACGTC. This chain joins TRBV6-1 and TRBJ2-7; D unclear. The CDR3 is 15 residues long. Germline V gene sequence: CDR1 MNHNS, CDR2 SASEGT. Trimming took 2 bases from V and 0 from J, leaving 11 bases between them.

This chain uses TRBV24-1 with TRBJ2-7; TRBD1 matches at 8 bases. CDR3 length: 15 residues. CDR1 and CDR2 (germline): KGHDR, SFDVKD. Unmatched junction bases numbered 9, after V lost 7 bases and J lost 2 bases. CDR3 in amino acids: CATSNRDRTTYEQYF. CDR3 bases: TGTGCCACCAGCAACCGGGACAGGACGACCTACGAGCAGTACTTC.

V is TRBV21-1 and J is TRBJ1-4; TRBD1, as called in the table, went unchecked against the DNA. TRBV21-1 is described as a pseudogene. The CDR3 runs 22 residues. The CDR3: CASSIFNRHRDRGIVGNEKLFF. The CDR3 bases are TGTGCCAGCAGCATTTTTAACCGTCACCGGGACAGGGGTATTGTCGGTAATGAAAAACTGTTTTTT.

This clone was observed a handful of times. The genes are TRBV29-1 and TRBJ2-5; D possibly corresponds to TRBD1 (6 bases). Trimming took off 1 base at V and 5 bases at J, with 11 bases between the two ends. Germline V CDR1 and CDR2: SQVTM, ANQGSEA. The CDR3 has 13 residues. The CDR3 spells CSVEVWQGETQYF. In nucleotides, the CDR3 is TGCAGCGTTGAAGTGTGGCAGGGGGAGACCCAGTACTTC.

The chain links TRBV23-1 to TRBJ1-3; D uncertain. TRBV23-1 counts as an open reading frame of uncertain function. Between the trimmed V and J ends, which lost 2 bases and 2 bases, there was a span of 16 bases. This CDR3 is built from 17 residues. The CDR3 nucleotides read TGCGCCAGCAGTCAAAAATGCCCCGGCGGGGCTGGAAACACCATATATTTT. Translating gives CASSQKCPGGAGNTIYF.

The rearrangement uses TRBV19 and TRBJ1-5; 9 nucleotides line up with TRBD1. Germline loops: CDR1 LNHDA, CDR2 SQIVND (reference sequence). V was pared by 7 bases and J by 6 bases, with 7 bases of the junction left unmatched. The CDR3 loop spans 14 amino acids. The CDR3 region is CASISRDRVQPQHF. CDR3 coding DNA: TGTGCCAGTATTTCCAGGGACAGGGTTCAGCCCCAGCATTTT.

This rearrangement joins TRBV18 to TRBJ1-1; D is possibly TRBD1 (5 bases). The length of the CDR3 is 13 residues. Germline V gene lookup returns CDR1 KGHSH and CDR2 LQKENI. The germline V and J ends were trimmed by 4 bases and 3 bases, with 9 bases remaining between them. The CDR3 DNA is TGTGCCAGCTCACGGGGGGGTGACACTGAAGCTTTCTTT. Its protein product is CASSRGGDTEAFF.

This clone was counted a single time. J is TRBJ2-3 and V is TRBV9; D is undetermined. Germline V gene data show CDR1 as SGDLS and CDR2 as YYNGEE. The CDR3 contains 13 residues. V was pared by 4 bases and J by 2 bases, with 8 bases between. CDR3 nucleotide sequence: TGTGCCAGCAGCAAACAGATCACAGATACGCAGTATTTT. This translates into CASSKQITDTQYF.

The chain recombines TRBV9 with TRBJ2-7; TRBD1 matches at 7 bases. Looked up from germline, CDR1 is SGDLS and CDR2 is YYNGEE. The junction had 12 bases not matched to a gene; V was cut back by 0 bases and J by 3 bases. The CDR3 covers 17 residues. The CDR3 here is CASSVGPLGQGVYEQYF. CDR3 DNA: TGTGCCAGCAGCGTAGGCCCCCTGGGGCAGGGGGTCTACGAGCAGTACTTC.

The CDR3 DNA reads TGTGCCACCAGCAGAGATGAGTTCGGACACGGGAATCAGCCCCAGCATTTT. As protein: CATSRDEFGHGNQPQHF. This chain joins TRBV15 and TRBJ1-5; a weak D match, TRBD1 (5 bases). V lost 0 bases, J lost 4 bases, and 16 bases lay in between. Germline CDR1 reads LNHNV; CDR2 reads YYDKDF (reference sequence). CDR3 length: 17 residues.

V gene TRBV27 combines with J gene TRBJ2-1; 10 nucleotides agree with TRBD2. V trimming: 7 bases; J trimming: 7 bases; junction bases outside the gene matches: 4. There are 13 residues in the CDR3. Germline V gene lookup returns CDR1 MNHEY and CDR2 SMNVEV (reference sequence). CDR3 coding DNA: TGTGCCAGCACTCTACTAGCGGGGAATGAGCAGTTCTTC. Its protein is CASTLLAGNEQFF.

The genes are TRBV11-2 and TRBJ2-7; 8 bases map to TRBD1. Germline values: CDR1 SGHAT, CDR2 FQNNGV. The CDR3 sequence is 15 residues long. Trimming at V came to 1 base and at J to 6 bases, leaving 8 bases not matched to a gene. For the CDR3, the DNA is TGTGCCAGCAGCTTAGGGGGTGGACAGGGTACCGAGCAGTACTTC. It is translated as CASSLGGGQGTEQYF.

The genes are TRBV5-6 and TRBJ1-2; D possibly corresponds to TRBD1 (5 bases). The germline CDR1 and CDR2 sequences are SGHDT and YYEEEE. V lost 3 bases to trimming and J lost 3 bases, with 15 bases between them. This CDR3 has 15 residues. CDR3 residues: CASSSLGGSYYGYTF. DNA of the CDR3: TGTGCCAGCAGCTCCCTTGGGGGGTCGTACTATGGCTACACCTTC.